Given below is one TCR beta chain in context. Its antigen remains unidentified. Per-nucleotide qualities are absent, and no much larger clonotype sits a single base away. Here V drops 5 bases and J drops 3 bases, and the junction holds 6 bases not matched to any gene. The germline V gene encodes CDR1 SEHNR and CDR2 FQNEAQ (reference sequence). Including the terminal cysteine and phenylalanine, the CDR3 comprises 16 residues. Of the read, only the CDR3 DNA is kept; its 48 bases are in frame from base 1. Genomic DNA was used for TRB sequencing, which was performed with the immunoSEQ assay at survey resolution or with the hsTCRB kit. The paper's data handling went like this. The immunoSEQ software handled initial read processing, and the LymphoSeq R package was used for repertoire analyses. Clonality was computed as 1 minus normalized Shannon entropy; Gini coefficient was also calculated for each TRB dataset. Phenotypes of unsorted samples were inferred by mapping TRB sequences from sorted subsets of the recipient or donor onto the same recipient's unsorted samples. Here the immuneACCESS table is served through TCRdb, limited to in-frame sequences with V and J called. Missing clones are a known gap in these copies; in checked studies unresolved V genes cover under half, and the rest lacks a known reason. The DNA gave D and trimming, while V, J and clone size come from that table. The sample table shows about 22,000 clones, and roughly 90% are seen once. Of the sample, 7% to 9.5% falls within the top ten clones.

The control cohort consisted of approximately 12 patients who had myeloablative marrow transplants with methotrexate plus a calcineurin inhibitor and who were sampled 1 year after transplant. Peripheral blood and bone marrow mononuclear cells were isolated by Ficoll-Hypaque density centrifugation and cryopreserved. These data originate in a study of T cells after posttransplantation cyclophosphamide (dated by TCRdb to the mid-2010s). Turning to the overall study: The study tracked T cell repertoire reconstitution by TRB sequencing after myeloablative bone marrow transplantation using posttransplantation cyclophosphamide as GVHD prophylaxis. Public TRB sequences were searched against a database of over 3,500 sequences associated with responses to pathogens, tumor antigens, self-antigens and alloantigens. Blood from all 35 or so PTCy patients with 1-year posttransplant specimens was subjected to TRB sequencing. In 3 patients, TRB sequencing was also performed on up to 3 more blood samples taken 2 to 5.2 years after transplant, and in 4 patients, pretransplant blood was also TRB-sequenced. Antigen receptor sequencing covered samples from about 40 PTCy-treated patients and about 17 of their related bone marrow donors. Because TRA and TRB clonality were tightly correlated in 9 samples, subsequent TCR analyses were focused on TRB only.

Points the paper makes about the study in general: The TRB repertoires of T cells infiltrating skin or GI tract showed only limited overlap with the TRB repertoires of T cells in blood. Across the approximately 45 patients, TRB clonality was highly associated with recipient CMV seropositivity and CMV reactivation, and diversity with PTCy was similar to that in the CNI/methotrexate controls. Donor-recipient similarity was low at 1-2 months but increased during the first year, and donor CD8+ memory clones often dominated later blood repertoires.

The sample in question was PBMCs, obtained after an allogeneic stem cell transplant with a calcineurin inhibitor and methotrexate. The V and J genes are TRBV7-9 and TRBJ2-1; TRBD2 fits 11 bases in the junction. The receptor was derived from a female patient aged 45 to 65 who received an allogeneic stem cell transplant from an unrelated donor, was CMV-positive, and had chronic GVHD only. Some T cells seen after a transplant may have their origin in the graft donor. The sequenced DNA: TGTGCCAGCAGCACGAGAGGGACTAGCGGCTACAATGAGCAGTTCTTC. It translates as CASSTRGTSGYNEQFF.